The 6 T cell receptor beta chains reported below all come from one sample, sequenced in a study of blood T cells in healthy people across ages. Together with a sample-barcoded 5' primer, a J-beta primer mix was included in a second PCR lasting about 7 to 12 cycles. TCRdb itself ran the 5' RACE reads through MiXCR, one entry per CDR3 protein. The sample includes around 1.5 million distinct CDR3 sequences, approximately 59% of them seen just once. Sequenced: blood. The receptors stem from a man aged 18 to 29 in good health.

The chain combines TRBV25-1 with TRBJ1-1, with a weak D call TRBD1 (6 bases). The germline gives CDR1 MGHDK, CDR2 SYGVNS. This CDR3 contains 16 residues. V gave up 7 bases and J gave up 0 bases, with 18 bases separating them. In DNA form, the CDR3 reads TGTGCCAGCATGGGAGGGGGGAGCAGACTGAACACTGAAGCTTTCTTT. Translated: CASMGGGSRLNTEAFF.

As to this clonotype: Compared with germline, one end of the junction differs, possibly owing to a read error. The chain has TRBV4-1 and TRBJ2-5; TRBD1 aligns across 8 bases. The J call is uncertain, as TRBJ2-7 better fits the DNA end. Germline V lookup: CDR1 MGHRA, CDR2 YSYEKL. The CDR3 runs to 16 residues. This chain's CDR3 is CASSRERGQGSDEQYF. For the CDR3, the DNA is TGCGCCAGCAGCCGGGAGCGAGGACAGGGCTCCGACGAGCAGTACTTC.

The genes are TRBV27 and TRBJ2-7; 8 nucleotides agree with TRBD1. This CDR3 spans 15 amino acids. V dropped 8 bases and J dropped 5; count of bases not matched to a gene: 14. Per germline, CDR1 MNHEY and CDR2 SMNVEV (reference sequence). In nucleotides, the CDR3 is TGTGCCAGCCGAGTAATCGGACAGGGTACGGACGAGCAGTACTTC. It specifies CASRVIGQGTDEQYF.

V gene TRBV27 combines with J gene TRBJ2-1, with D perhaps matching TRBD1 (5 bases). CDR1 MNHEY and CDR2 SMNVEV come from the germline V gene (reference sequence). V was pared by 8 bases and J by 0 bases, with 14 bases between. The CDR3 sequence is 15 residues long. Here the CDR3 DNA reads TGTGCCAGCGAAAGGTTGGGGCCCTCCTACAATGAGCAGTTCTTC. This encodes CASERLGPSYNEQFF.

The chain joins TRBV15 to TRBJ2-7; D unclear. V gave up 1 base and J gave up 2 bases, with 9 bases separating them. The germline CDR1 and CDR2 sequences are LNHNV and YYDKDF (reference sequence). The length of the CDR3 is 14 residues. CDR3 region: CATSRGVRAYEQYF. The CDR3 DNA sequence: TGTGCCACCAGCAGAGGAGTAAGAGCCTACGAGCAGTACTTC.

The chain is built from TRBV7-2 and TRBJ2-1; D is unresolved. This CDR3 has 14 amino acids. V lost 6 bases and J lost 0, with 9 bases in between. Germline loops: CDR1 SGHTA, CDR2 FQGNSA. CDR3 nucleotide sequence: TGTGCCAGCAGAGAGCCCCCCTCCTACAATGAGCAGTTCTTC. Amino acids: CASREPPSYNEQFF.